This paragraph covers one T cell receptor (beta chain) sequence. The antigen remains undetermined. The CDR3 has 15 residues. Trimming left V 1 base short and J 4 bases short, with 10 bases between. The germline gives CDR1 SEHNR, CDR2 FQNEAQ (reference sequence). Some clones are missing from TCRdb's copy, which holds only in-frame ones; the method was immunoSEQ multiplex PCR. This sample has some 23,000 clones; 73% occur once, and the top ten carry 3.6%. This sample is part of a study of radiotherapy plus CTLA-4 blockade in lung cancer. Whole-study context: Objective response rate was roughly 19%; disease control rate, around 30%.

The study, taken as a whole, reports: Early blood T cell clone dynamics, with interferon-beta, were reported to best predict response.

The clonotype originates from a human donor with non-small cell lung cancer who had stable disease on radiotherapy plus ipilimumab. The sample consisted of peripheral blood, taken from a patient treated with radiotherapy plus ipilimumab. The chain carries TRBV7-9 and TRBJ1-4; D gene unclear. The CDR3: CASSLESGYNEKLFF. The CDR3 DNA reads TGTGCCAGCAGCTTAGAATCCGGTTATAATGAAAAACTGTTTTTT.